This TCR beta chain was obtained from a study of PD-1 blockade in classical Hodgkin lymphoma (TCRdb year 2020). About the full investigation: Nivolumab dosing was 3 mg/kg intravenously every 2 weeks, continuing until either disease progression or unacceptable toxicity. The study used CyTOF and TCR beta sequencing to define a peripheral blood immune signature of response to PD-1 blockade in classical Hodgkin lymphoma. Results the study describes overall, beyond this receptor: A significant rise by C4D1 was seen in CD4+ but not CD8+ TCR diversity (p=0.0027 vs p=0.16), with the rise being most apparent in complete responders (p=0.02). Lower diversity was seen in patients whose nivolumab began less than 1 year after ASCT, and these patients were left out of later analyses so that immune reconstitution would not confound the results. Baseline TCR diversity was reported to be lower in newly diagnosed patients than in healthy donors, and even lower in relapsed/refractory patients. The study covered only a single clinical trial cohort, and the causes of the repertoire differences, possibly disease activity or prior therapy, were still not defined. Trial patients achieving complete response had baseline diversity similar to newly diagnosed patients, whereas partial responders and progressors had significantly lower diversity.

The CDR3 has 10 amino acids, counting the end cysteine and phenylalanine. This entry keeps only the CDR3 DNA: 30 bases, framed from base 1. CDR1 is given as SNHLY and CDR2 as FYNNEI, both from the germline V gene. The germline ends are 6 bases apart after V is trimmed by 8 bases and J by 4 bases. The time point label for this specimen denotes: cycle 2 day 1 (C2D1) of nivolumab. Relapse after autologous stem cell transplantation had occurred in all trial patients, and cohorts A, B and C were distinguished by prior brentuximab vedotin exposure. The trial cohort included 55 to 65 patients with relapsed/refractory classical Hodgkin lymphoma, and each patient had a best overall response of complete response, partial response or progressive disease. In the multi-cohort phase II CheckMate 205 trial, trial patients received single-agent nivolumab. An independent review committee assessed best overall response by applying the 2007 International Working Group response criteria. Trial PBMCs were obtained immediately prior to nivolumab initiation (C1D1) and on therapy at cycle 2 day 1 and cycle 4 day 1. Peripheral blood was collected in 8 mL Vacutainer Cell Preparation Tubes, from which PBMCs were isolated by centrifugation and then cryopreserved.

Genomic DNA was isolated using the Qiagen DNeasy kit from unsorted PBMCs as well as from negatively selected CD4+ and CD8+ fractions. TCR beta CDR3 regions were subjected to amplification by immunoSEQ multiplex PCR with primers that anneal to V and J segments. Amplification bias was minimized using a synthetic immune receptor repertoire, and residual bias was removed computationally after sequencing. Under the source paper's analysis protocol: Repertoire diversity was quantified as the Shannon entropy index using custom Python scripts. Unsorted, CD4+ and CD8+ repertoires were analyzed separately, except for combined analyses in which CD4+ and CD8+ sequences were merged in silico. Clonal expansion was defined as at least a 2-fold frequency increase after treatment relative to C1D1, with a pseudocount of 0.5 for undetected baseline clones. Singleton clones were defined as clones with 0 or 1 copy at C1D1, and non-singleton clones were defined as clones with 2 or more copies. Clones expanded in unsorted samples were labelled as CD4+, CD8+ or unknown by matching protein sequences in sorted samples from the same patient. Wilcoxon tests on paired samples were used to test changes in diversity from C1D1 to C4D1. TCRdb obtained this table from immuneACCESS and retained in-frame rearrangements with V and J assigned. These tables miss some clones; where compared with another copy, unresolved V genes account for less than half of the shortfall, and the remainder is unexplained. D and trimming come from the DNA, and the V and J calls and clone size come from that table. For this sample there are tens of thousands of clones; 60% to 85% appear just once. Approximately 21% of the sample comes from the top ten.

On this clone: Its target antigen remains unknown. Within one base of it there is no much larger clone, and no base qualities were kept.

The sequence was obtained from a human donor with classical Hodgkin lymphoma. The sequence links TRBV2 to TRBJ2-7; the D segment cannot be called with confidence. The material sequenced was peripheral blood mononuclear cells (PBMCs), taken before the second cycle of nivolumab. The bases are TGTGCCAGCCAGGAGTACGAGCAGTACTTC. The encoded protein is CASQEYEQYF.